This passage covers 28 T cell receptor beta chains from one sample sequenced in a study of T cells after yellow fever vaccination. From the 5' RACE reads, TCRdb called clonotypes with MiXCR, one entry per CDR3 protein. Here the sample spans about 400,000 distinct CDR3 sequences, around a tenth being singletons. This sample comprised PBMCs, obtained on the day of the first yellow fever vaccination. These receptors all stem from a man aged 18 to 29 who received the YFV17D yellow fever vaccine.

A few counts support this clonotype. The J gene is TRBJ1-2, the V gene TRBV6-6; D remains ambiguous. V was pared by 0 bases and J by 5 bases, with 7 bases between. CDR3 length equals 13 residues. Germline assignment: CDR1 MNHNY and CDR2 SVGAGI (reference sequence). The CDR3 sequence is CASSYSPAYGYTF. The CDR3 nucleotides read TGTGCCAGCAGTTACTCGCCAGCATATGGCTACACCTTC.

This clonotype occurred a few times. The rearrangement uses TRBV30 and TRBJ1-1; D is perhaps TRBD1 (5 bases). The ends were cut back, 8 bases at V and 11 bases at J, with 12 bases in the middle. The germline gives CDR1 GTSNPN, CDR2 SVGIG (reference sequence). The length of the CDR3 is 9 residues. The CDR3 DNA reads TGTGCCGGCGGGCGGGGGGCTTTCTTT. It specifies CAGGRGAFF.

This chain joins TRBV19 and TRBJ2-7; 7 positions match TRBD2. CDR1 is LNHDA and CDR2 is SQIVND in the germline V gene (reference sequence). The trim removed 0 bases at V and 0 bases at J, leaving 5 bases unmatched. CDR3 length equals 16 residues. CDR3 bases: TGTGCCAGTAGTATAGAGGCGGCTAGCGGCTCCTACGAGCAGTACTTC. It is translated as CASSIEAASGSYEQYF.

This clonotype was recorded once. The V gene is TRBV30, the J gene TRBJ1-4; D unresolved. Trimming removed 3 bases at V and 8 bases at J, with 10 bases between. Germline-derived CDR1 and CDR2 are GTSNPN and SVGIG (reference sequence). This CDR3 has 12 amino acids. CDR3 sequence: CAWSALKEKLFF. In DNA form, the CDR3 reads TGTGCCTGGAGCGCATTGAAGGAAAAACTGTTTTTT.

The chain uses TRBV27 and TRBJ1-2; tentatively, D is TRBD1 (5 bases). Per the germline V gene, CDR1 is MNHEY and CDR2 is SMNVEV (reference sequence). The ends were cut back, 2 bases at V and 5 bases at J, with 21 bases in the middle. CDR3 size: 17 residues. The DNA of the CDR3 is TGTGCCAGCAGTTTAGCAAGTGGGGGTAGAGTGAGTTATGGCTACACCTTC. Encoded protein: CASSLASGGRVSYGYTF.

CDR3 residues: CASSGGGASGNTIYF. CDR3 DNA sequence: TGTGCCAGCAGCGGAGGGGGCGCTTCTGGAAACACCATATATTTT. The chain combines TRBV9 with TRBJ1-3; 7 bases map to TRBD1. CDR1 and CDR2 (germline): SGDLS, YYNGEE. The CDR3 is made up of 15 amino acids. V was clipped by 3 bases and J by 1 base; unmatched bases: 4.

This clonotype was seen a handful of times. The chain carries TRBV5-5 and TRBJ1-1; D call uncertain. Germline loops: CDR1 SGHKS, CDR2 YYEKEE (reference sequence). CDR3 length: 15 amino acids. Trimming cost V 1 base and J 2 bases, with 12 bases left between them. The CDR3 loop reads CASSLLGKTNTEAFF. The CDR3 nucleotides are TGTGCCAGCAGCTTGCTTGGCAAGACCAACACTGAAGCTTTCTTT.

In its sample, this clonotype was seen a few times. The chain employs TRBV7-8 and TRBJ1-1; D not certain. CDR1 and CDR2 from the germline V gene are SGHVS and FQNEAQ. The ends were cut back, 1 base at V and 3 bases at J, with 9 bases in the middle. The CDR3 sequence is 14 residues long. CDR3 residues: CASSLDGWDTEAFF. The CDR3 nucleotides are TGTGCCAGCAGCTTAGACGGGTGGGACACTGAAGCTTTCTTT.

The chain couples TRBV5-6 to TRBJ1-6; D is ambiguous. The V gene lost 3 bases and the J gene lost 1 base, with 8 bases spanning the gap. The CDR3 totals 15 residues. The germline V gene has CDR1 SGHDT and CDR2 YYEEEE. This CDR3 reads CASSSLESYNSPLHF. The CDR3 DNA reads as TGTGCCAGCAGCTCACTCGAGTCCTATAATTCACCCCTCCACTTT.

In this sample, this clonotype turned up a few times. The V call is TRBV5-5, the J call TRBJ2-7; D not resolved. Germline CDR1 reads SGHKS; CDR2 reads YYEKEE (reference sequence). The length of the CDR3 is 12 residues. Deletions cut 2 bases from V and 3 bases from J, with 6 bases between. This CDR3 is CASSFFYYEQYF. The CDR3 DNA reads as TGTGCCAGCAGCTTCTTCTACTACGAGCAGTACTTC.

V and J are TRBV7-8 and TRBJ2-7; possible D gene TRBD1, 5 bases. Per the germline V gene, CDR1 is SGHVS and CDR2 is FQNEAQ. The CDR3 runs to 17 residues. Trimming took off 3 bases at V and 0 bases at J, with 18 bases between the two ends. The CDR3 nucleotides read TGTGCCAGCAGCTTTTTACCGACAGAAATTCCCTCCTACGAGCAGTACGTC. Its translation is CASSFLPTEIPSYEQYV.

In this sample, this clonotype turned up many times. The chain combines TRBV5-1 with TRBJ2-2; TRBD1 agrees at 10 bases. J gave up 7 bases and V 2 bases, and 8 bases lay outside the gene matches. The CDR3 runs 16 residues. In germline, CDR1 is SGHRS, CDR2 YFSETQ. For the CDR3, the DNA is TGCGCCAGCAGCTTTGGACAGGGGGATCGGGTCGGGGAGCTGTTTTTT. Its translation is CASSFGQGDRVGELFF.

This clonotype was detected a few times. The rearrangement uses TRBV18 and TRBJ2-1; a possible D gene is TRBD2 (7 bases). The CDR3 runs 16 residues. The germline V and J ends were trimmed by 1 base and 4 bases, with 14 bases remaining between them. Germline-derived CDR1 and CDR2 are KGHSH and LQKENI. In DNA form, the CDR3 reads TGTGCCAGCTCACCACGGGCCGGGGGGCAATACAATGAGCAGTTCTTC. It translates to CASSPRAGGQYNEQFF.

This clonotype occurred a few times. The CDR3 region has the DNA TGTGCCAGCACCGACCTAGGCAGGGATGTTGCAGATACGCAGTATTTT. Amino acids: CASTDLGRDVADTQYF. The rearrangement uses TRBV28 and TRBJ2-3, with D possibly being TRBD1 (5 bases). Germline assignment: CDR1 MDHEN and CDR2 SYDVKM. The CDR3 has 16 amino acids. V was clipped by 7 bases and J by 4 bases, with 21 bases between them. The entire variable domain, with the rest obtained from reference TRBV28 and TRBJ2-3, is as follows: DVKVTQSSRYLVKRTGEKVFLECVQDMDHENMFWYRQDPGLGLRLIYFSYDVKMKEKGDIPEGYSVSREKKERFSLILESASTNQTSMYLCASTDLGRDVADTQYFGPGTRLTVL.

This clonotype was found a few times. This rearrangement joins TRBV29-1 to TRBJ1-5, with a weak D call TRBD1 (6 bases). This CDR3 has 12 residues. The germline V and J ends were trimmed by 4 bases and 6 bases, with 10 bases remaining between them. Germline assignment: CDR1 SQVTM and CDR2 ANQGSEA. CDR3 residues: CSVGQAGQPQHF. The CDR3 bases are TGCAGCGTTGGACAGGCGGGTCAGCCCCAGCATTTT.

The V and J genes are TRBV5-1 and TRBJ2-1; TRBD1 or TRBD2 may be the D gene (6 bases each). Trimming left V 0 bases short and J 13 bases short, with 26 bases between. CDR1 is SGHRS, CDR2 YFSETQ, per germline. The CDR3 consists of 17 residues. The CDR3 DNA is TGCGCCAGCAGCTTGGACGTCCACGGGGGCCCCAGTAACCGTCAGTTCTTC. Translating gives CASSLDVHGGPSNRQFF.

This clonotype showed up just a few times. This chain joins TRBV7-3 and TRBJ1-2; possible D gene TRBD1, 5 bases. The CDR3 has 13 amino acids. The germline V gene encodes CDR1 SGHTA and CDR2 FQGTGA. V was clipped by 5 bases and J by 8 bases, with 15 bases between them. DNA for the CDR3: TGTGCCAGCAGCCCCGCGAAAGGGGACGGCTACACCTTC. Translation: CASSPAKGDGYTF.

The chain has TRBV28 and TRBJ1-4; 7 nucleotides line up with TRBD1. The germline V gene encodes CDR1 MDHEN and CDR2 SYDVKM. With V trimmed by 2 bases and J by 8 bases, 8 bases remained unmatched. CDR3 size: 15 residues. The CDR3 region is CASSLIGGVSEKLFF. The CDR3 DNA reads TGTGCCAGCAGTTTAATAGGGGGCGTCTCGGAAAAACTGTTTTTT. Variable domain in full (rest from reference TRBV28 and TRBJ1-4): DVKVTQSSRYLVKRTGEKVFLECVQDMDHENMFWYRQDPGLGLRLIYFSYDVKMKEKGDIPEGYSVSREKKERFSLILESASTNQTSMYLCASSLIGGVSEKLFFGSGTQLSVL.

The chain carries TRBV24-1 and TRBJ2-3; D tentatively fits TRBD1 or TRBD2 (5 bases each). The CDR3 extends over 15 amino acids. The germline V gene encodes CDR1 KGHDR and CDR2 SFDVKD. Trimming took off 5 bases at V and 5 bases at J, with 16 bases between the two ends. In DNA, the CDR3 is TGTGCCACCAGTGGAGGGGCTATTTTTGGAGATACGCAGTATTTT. Its translation is CATSGGAIFGDTQYF.

This clonotype has just a few counts. CDR3 residues: CASSYRGTGSRYTF. CDR3 bases: TGTGCCAGCAGTTACCGGGGGACAGGGTCTCGCTACACCTTC. The chain employs TRBV6-2 or TRBV6-3 and TRBJ1-2, with TRBD1 matching 9 bases. The CDR3 contains 14 residues. Germline assignment: CDR1 MNHEY and CDR2 SVGEGT. J was trimmed by 9 bases and V by 2 bases; bases with no gene match: 7.

The chain links TRBV21-1 to TRBJ2-7; the table gives TRBD2 as D, unverified against the DNA. TRBV21-1 corresponds to a pseudogene. The CDR3 totals 17 residues. The CDR3 sequence is CASTRDQTSGGRDEQYF. CDR3 sequence (DNA): TGTGCCAGCACCAGGGACCAAACTAGCGGGGGGCGCGACGAGCAGTACTTC.

There are a few counts of this clonotype. The V and J genes are TRBV6-1 and TRBJ2-1, with 7 bases aligning to TRBD2. Germline lookup yields CDR1 MNHNS and CDR2 SASEGT. The junction had 7 bases not matched to a gene; V was cut back by 5 bases and J by 3 bases. The CDR3 is 15 residues long. In DNA, the CDR3 is TGTGCCAGCAGTCCCCTGGGGGAGGGCTACAATGAGCAGTTCTTC. Protein product: CASSPLGEGYNEQFF.

V is TRBV7-8 and J is TRBJ2-2; possibly TRBD1 for D (6 bases). The germline CDR1 and CDR2 sequences are SGHVS and FQNEAQ. V was pared by 7 bases and J by 0 bases, with 12 bases between. CDR3 length: 15 amino acids. CDR3 loop: CASKKGDANTGELFF. The CDR3 nucleotides are TGTGCCAGCAAAAAGGGGGACGCGAACACCGGGGAGCTGTTTTTT.

V and J are TRBV6-7 and TRBJ2-1; TRBD1 agrees at 10 bases. TRBV6-7 is assigned to the ORF class and has an uncertain function. The CDR3 has 13 residues. J was trimmed by 8 bases and V by 6 bases; bases with no gene match: 4. CDR3 sequence: CASRDRGTDEQFF. The CDR3 DNA follows: TGTGCCAGCAGGGACAGGGGGACGGATGAGCAGTTCTTC.

The CDR3 here is CASSHIRGGRTEAFF. The CDR3 coding sequence is TGCGCCAGCAGCCACATCCGGGGGGGTAGAACTGAAGCTTTCTTT. This chain connects TRBV4-3 to TRBJ1-1, with TRBD1 as a possible D gene (5 bases). The ends were cut back, 3 bases at V and 5 bases at J, with 16 bases in the middle. The CDR3 runs to 15 residues. CDR1 LGHNA and CDR2 YSLEER come from the germline V gene.

This clonotype appeared a few times. This rearrangement joins TRBV19 to TRBJ2-7; perhaps TRBD1 as D (5 bases). Trimming left V 7 bases short and J 5 bases short, with 24 bases between. This CDR3 comprises 16 residues. Looked up from germline, CDR1 is LNHDA and CDR2 is SQIVND (reference sequence). CDR3 residues: CASKGRGNPQGDEQYF. CDR3 DNA sequence: TGTGCCAGTAAGGGTCGAGGAAACCCCCAAGGGGACGAGCAGTACTTC. The entire variable domain, with the rest obtained from reference TRBV19 and TRBJ2-7, is as follows: DGGITQSPKYLFRKEGQNVTLSCEQNLNHDAMYWYRQDPGQGLRLIYYSQIVNDFQKGDIAEGYSVSREKKESFPLTVTSAQKNPTAFYLCASKGRGNPQGDEQYFGPGTRLTVT.

V is TRBV20-1 and J is TRBJ2-7, with 7 bases matching TRBD2. The CDR3 runs to 18 residues. The J segment lost 2 bases and the V segment lost 1 base, leaving 17 bases of the junction unmatched. Germline-derived CDR1 and CDR2 are DFQATT and SNEGSKA (reference sequence). CDR3 residues: CSARVGGGATIRAYEQYF. As DNA, the CDR3 is TGCAGTGCTAGAGTGGGGGGAGGGGCCACTATCAGAGCCTACGAGCAGTACTTC.

V gene TRBV7-9 combines with J gene TRBJ1-2, with D perhaps TRBD1 (6 bases). Germline V gene data show CDR1 as SEHNR and CDR2 as FQNEAQ (reference sequence). This CDR3 spans 14 amino acids. V gave up 1 base and J gave up 7 bases, with 13 bases separating them. This CDR3 reads CASSLGTDPSGYTF. CDR3 in DNA: TGTGCCAGCAGCTTAGGGACAGACCCCTCTGGCTACACCTTC.